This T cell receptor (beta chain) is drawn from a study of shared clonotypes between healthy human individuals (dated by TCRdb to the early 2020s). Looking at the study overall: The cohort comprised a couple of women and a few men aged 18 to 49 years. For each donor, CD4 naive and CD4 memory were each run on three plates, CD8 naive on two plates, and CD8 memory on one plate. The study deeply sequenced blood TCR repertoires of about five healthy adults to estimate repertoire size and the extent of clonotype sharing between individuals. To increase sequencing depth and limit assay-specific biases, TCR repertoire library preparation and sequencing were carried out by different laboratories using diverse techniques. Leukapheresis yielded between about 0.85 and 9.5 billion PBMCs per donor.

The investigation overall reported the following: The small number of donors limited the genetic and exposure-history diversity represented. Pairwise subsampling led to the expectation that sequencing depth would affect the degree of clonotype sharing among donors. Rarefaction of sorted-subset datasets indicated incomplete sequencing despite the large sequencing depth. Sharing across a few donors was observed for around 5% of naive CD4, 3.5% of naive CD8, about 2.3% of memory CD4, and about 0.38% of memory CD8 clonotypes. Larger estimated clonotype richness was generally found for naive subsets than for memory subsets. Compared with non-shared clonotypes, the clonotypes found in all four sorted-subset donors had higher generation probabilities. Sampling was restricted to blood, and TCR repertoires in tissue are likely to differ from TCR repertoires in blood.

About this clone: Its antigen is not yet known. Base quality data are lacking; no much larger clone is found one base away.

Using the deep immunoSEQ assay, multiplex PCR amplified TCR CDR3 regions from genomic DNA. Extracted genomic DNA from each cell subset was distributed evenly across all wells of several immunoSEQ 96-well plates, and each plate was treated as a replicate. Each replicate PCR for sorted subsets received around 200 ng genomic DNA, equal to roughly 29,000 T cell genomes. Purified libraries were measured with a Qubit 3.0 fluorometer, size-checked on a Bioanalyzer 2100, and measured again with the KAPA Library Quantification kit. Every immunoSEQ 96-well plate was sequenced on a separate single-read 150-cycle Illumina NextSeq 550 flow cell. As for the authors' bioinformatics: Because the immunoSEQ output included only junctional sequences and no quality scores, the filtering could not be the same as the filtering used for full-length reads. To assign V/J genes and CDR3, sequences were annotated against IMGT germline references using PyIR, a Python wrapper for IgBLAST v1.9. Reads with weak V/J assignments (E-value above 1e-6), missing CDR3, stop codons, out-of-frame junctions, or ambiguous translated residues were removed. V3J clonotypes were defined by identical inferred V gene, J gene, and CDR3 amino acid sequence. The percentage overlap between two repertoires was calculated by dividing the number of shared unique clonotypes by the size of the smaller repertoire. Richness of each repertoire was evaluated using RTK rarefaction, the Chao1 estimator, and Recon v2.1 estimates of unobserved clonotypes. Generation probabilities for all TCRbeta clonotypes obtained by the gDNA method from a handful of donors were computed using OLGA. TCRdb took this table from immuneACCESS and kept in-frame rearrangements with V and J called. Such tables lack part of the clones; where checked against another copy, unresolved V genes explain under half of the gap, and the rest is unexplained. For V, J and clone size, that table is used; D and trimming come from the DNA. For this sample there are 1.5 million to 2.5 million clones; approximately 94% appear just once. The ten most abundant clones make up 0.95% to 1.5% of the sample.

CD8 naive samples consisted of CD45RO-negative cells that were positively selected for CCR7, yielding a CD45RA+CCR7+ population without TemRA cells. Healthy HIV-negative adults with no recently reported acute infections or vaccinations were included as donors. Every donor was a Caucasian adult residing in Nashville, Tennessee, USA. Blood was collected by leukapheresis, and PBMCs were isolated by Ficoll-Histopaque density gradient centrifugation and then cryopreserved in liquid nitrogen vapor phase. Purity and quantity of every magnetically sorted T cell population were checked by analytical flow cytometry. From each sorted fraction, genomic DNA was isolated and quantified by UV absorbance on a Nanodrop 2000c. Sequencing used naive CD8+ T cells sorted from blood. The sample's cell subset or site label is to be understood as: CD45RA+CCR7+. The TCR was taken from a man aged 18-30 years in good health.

The DNA sequence follows: TGTGCCAGCAGCTTACCCCCCGGTGTTCTAGCTGGATCACCCCTCCACTTT. Translated, it reads CASSLPPGVLAGSPLHF. In this chain, TRBV7-2 is recombined with TRBJ1-6; confidence is insufficient to name the D gene. CDR1 SGHTA and CDR2 FQGNSA were looked up in the germline V gene. Trimming costs V 2 bases and J 10 bases, and their ends lie 21 bases apart. The CDR3 has 17 amino acids, counting the end cysteine and phenylalanine. Just the 51-base CDR3 DNA is kept, in frame starting at base 1.